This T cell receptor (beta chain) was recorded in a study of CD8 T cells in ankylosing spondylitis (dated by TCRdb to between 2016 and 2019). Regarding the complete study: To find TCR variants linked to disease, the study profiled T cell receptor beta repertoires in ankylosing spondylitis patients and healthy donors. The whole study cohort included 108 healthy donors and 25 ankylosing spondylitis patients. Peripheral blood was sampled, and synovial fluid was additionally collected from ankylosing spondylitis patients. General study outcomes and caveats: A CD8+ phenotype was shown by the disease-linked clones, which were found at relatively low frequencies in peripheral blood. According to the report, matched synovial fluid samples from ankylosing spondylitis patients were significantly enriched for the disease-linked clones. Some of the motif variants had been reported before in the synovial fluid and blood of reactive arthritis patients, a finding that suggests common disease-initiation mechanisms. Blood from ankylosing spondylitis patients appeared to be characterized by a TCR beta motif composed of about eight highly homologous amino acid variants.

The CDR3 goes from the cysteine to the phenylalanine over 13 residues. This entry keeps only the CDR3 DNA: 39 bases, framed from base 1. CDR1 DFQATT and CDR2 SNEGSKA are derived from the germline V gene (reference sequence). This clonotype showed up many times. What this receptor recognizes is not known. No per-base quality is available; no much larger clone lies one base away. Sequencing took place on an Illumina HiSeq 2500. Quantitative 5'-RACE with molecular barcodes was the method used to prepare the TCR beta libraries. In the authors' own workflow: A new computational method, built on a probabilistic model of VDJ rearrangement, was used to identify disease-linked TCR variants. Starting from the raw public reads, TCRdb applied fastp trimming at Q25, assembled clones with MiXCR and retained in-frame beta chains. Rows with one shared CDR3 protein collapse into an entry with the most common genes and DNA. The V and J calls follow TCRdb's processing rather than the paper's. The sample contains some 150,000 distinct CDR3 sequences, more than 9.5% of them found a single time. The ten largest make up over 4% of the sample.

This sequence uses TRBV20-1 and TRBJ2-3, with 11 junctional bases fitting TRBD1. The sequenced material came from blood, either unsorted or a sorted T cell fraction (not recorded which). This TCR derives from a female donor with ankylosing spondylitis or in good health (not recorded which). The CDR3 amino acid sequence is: CSLPGQGADTQYF. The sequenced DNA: TGCAGCCTCCCGGGACAGGGGGCAGATACGCAGTATTTT.